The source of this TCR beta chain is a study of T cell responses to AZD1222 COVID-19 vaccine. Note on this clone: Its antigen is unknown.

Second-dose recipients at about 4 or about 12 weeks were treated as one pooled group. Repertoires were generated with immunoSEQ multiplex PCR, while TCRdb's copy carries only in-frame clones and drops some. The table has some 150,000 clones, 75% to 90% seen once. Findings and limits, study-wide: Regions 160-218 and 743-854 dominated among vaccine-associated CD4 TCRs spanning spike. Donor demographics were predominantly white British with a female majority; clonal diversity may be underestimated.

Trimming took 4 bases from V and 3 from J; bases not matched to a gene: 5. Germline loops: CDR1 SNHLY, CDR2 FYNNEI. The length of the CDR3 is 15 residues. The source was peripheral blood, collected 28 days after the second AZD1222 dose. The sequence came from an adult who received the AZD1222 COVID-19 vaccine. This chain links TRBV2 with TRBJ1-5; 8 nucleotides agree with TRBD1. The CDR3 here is CASSADRAVNQPQHF. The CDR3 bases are TGTGCCAGCAGTGCGGACAGGGCGGTCAATCAGCCCCAGCATTTT.